These T cell receptor beta chains were read from a single sample in a study of shared clonotypes between healthy human individuals. Libraries were prepared by immunoSEQ multiplex PCR; TCRdb keeps only in-frame clonotypes and omits some of them. The sample lists under 1,900,000 clones, just under 99% occurring once. Sequencing used naive CD4+ T cells sorted from blood. These receptors were taken from a young man in good health. Each CDR3 is given with its conserved first and last residue. A D gene is named only where the DNA matches it firmly. Size values are once, few and many counts, or a class for expanded clones, and some rows have none.

j_gene: TRBJ2-1; abundance: once; v_gene: TRBV29-1; d_gene: TRBD2; CDR3nt: TGCAGCGTTGACCCTCTAGCGGGAGTCGTAAGTCATGAGCAGTTCTTC; CDR3aa: CSVDPLAGVVSHEQFF
j_gene: TRBJ2-7; abundance: .; v_gene: TRBV7-8; d_gene: .; CDR3nt: TGTGCCAGCAGCTTATCGACAGACCCCTACGAGCAGTACTTC; CDR3aa: CASSLSTDPYEQYF
j_gene: TRBJ2-6; abundance: .; v_gene: TRBV5-4; d_gene: .; CDR3nt: TGTGCCAGCAGCTTGGCCGGGAGAAGCTCTGGGGCCAACGTCCTGACTTTC; CDR3aa: CASSLAGRSSGANVLTF
j_gene: TRBJ2-1; abundance: .; v_gene: TRBV10-3; d_gene: .; CDR3nt: TGTGCCATCAGCAGCAGGGCGGATGAGCAGTTCTTC; CDR3aa: CAISSRADEQFF
j_gene: TRBJ2-1; abundance: .; v_gene: TRBV14; d_gene: .; CDR3nt: TGTGCCAGCAGCCGGCGACTAGTGACGAATGAGCAGTTCTTC; CDR3aa: CASSRRLVTNEQFF
j_gene: TRBJ2-7; abundance: .; v_gene: TRBV6-1; d_gene: .; CDR3nt: TGTGCCAGCAGGAGGGCGGCCTCCTACGAGCAGTACTTC; CDR3aa: CASRRAASYEQYF
j_gene: TRBJ2-1; abundance: .; v_gene: TRBV5-1; d_gene: TRBD2; CDR3nt: TGCGCCAGCAGCCTGGGACTAGCGGGGTTCTACAATGAGCAGTTCTTC; CDR3aa: CASSLGLAGFYNEQFF
j_gene: TRBJ1-2; abundance: .; v_gene: TRBV7-2; d_gene: TRBD1; CDR3nt: TGTGCCAGCAGCCGGGGACAGGGGAGTGACTATGGCTACACCTTC; CDR3aa: CASSRGQGSDYGYTF
j_gene: TRBJ2-5; abundance: .; v_gene: TRBV5-4; d_gene: TRBD2; CDR3nt: TGTGCCAGCAGCCGATTTAGCGGGAGGGCCCGGGAGACCCAGTACTTC; CDR3aa: CASSRFSGRARETQYF
j_gene: TRBJ2-6; abundance: .; v_gene: TRBV18; d_gene: .; CDR3nt: TGTGCCAGCTCACCCGTCGGCAGCTCTGGGGCCAACGTCCTGACTTTC; CDR3aa: CASSPVGSSGANVLTF
j_gene: TRBJ2-7; abundance: .; v_gene: TRBV29-1; d_gene: .; CDR3nt: TGCAGCGTTACGGACGCCGCGGGTTACGAGCAGTACTTC; CDR3aa: CSVTDAAGYEQYF
j_gene: TRBJ2-7; abundance: .; v_gene: TRBV4-1; d_gene: .; CDR3nt: TGCGCCAGCAGCAAACTGAACGAGCAGTACTTC; CDR3aa: CASSKLNEQYF
j_gene: TRBJ2-1; abundance: .; v_gene: TRBV11-1; d_gene: TRBD2; CDR3nt: TGTGCCAGCAGCTTACTGGGGACTAGCGGTTACAATGAGCAGTTCTTC; CDR3aa: CASSLLGTSGYNEQFF
j_gene: TRBJ2-3; abundance: .; v_gene: TRBV28; d_gene: TRBD2; CDR3nt: TGTGCCAGCGCTAGCGGGATCCCATATACGCAGTATTTT; CDR3aa: CASASGIPYTQYF
j_gene: TRBJ1-4; abundance: .; v_gene: TRBV15; d_gene: .; CDR3nt: TGTGCCACCAGCAGAGACTTGATAGGGGCGGAAAAACTGTTTTTT; CDR3aa: CATSRDLIGAEKLFF
j_gene: TRBJ2-7; abundance: .; v_gene: TRBV2; d_gene: TRBD1; CDR3nt: TGTGCCAGCAGAACTCAAGGGACAGGGGCCTACGAGCAGTACTTC; CDR3aa: CASRTQGTGAYEQYF
j_gene: TRBJ2-2; abundance: .; v_gene: TRBV7-8; d_gene: TRBD2; CDR3nt: TGTGCCAGCAGCTCTCGGACTAGCGGGAGCGCCGGGGAGCTGTTTTTT; CDR3aa: CASSSRTSGSAGELFF
j_gene: TRBJ1-2; abundance: .; v_gene: TRBV29-1; d_gene: .; CDR3nt: TGCAGCGCATCGGACAGTGTATATGGCTACACCTTC; CDR3aa: CSASDSVYGYTF
j_gene: TRBJ2-7; abundance: .; v_gene: TRBV14; d_gene: .; CDR3nt: TGTGCCAGCAGCCAAGCAACAGGCAGCAGATTGAACGAGCAGTACTTC; CDR3aa: CASSQATGSRLNEQYF
j_gene: TRBJ1-5; abundance: .; v_gene: TRBV29-1; d_gene: .; CDR3nt: TGCAGCGTTGGTGGGGCGGACTTTAGCAATCAGCCCCAGCATTTT; CDR3aa: CSVGGADFSNQPQHF
j_gene: TRBJ2-2; abundance: .; v_gene: TRBV30; d_gene: .; CDR3nt: TGTGCCTGGAAGAGACTTTTGAACACCGGGGAGCTGTTTTTT; CDR3aa: CAWKRLLNTGELFF
j_gene: TRBJ2-3; abundance: .; v_gene: TRBV7-2; d_gene: .; CDR3nt: TGTGCCAGCAGCTTTGGGACTTCTACAGATACGCAGTATTTT; CDR3aa: CASSFGTSTDTQYF
j_gene: TRBJ1-1; abundance: .; v_gene: TRBV10-2; d_gene: .; CDR3nt: TGCGCCAGCAGTGAGTCATCCTCTTCAGTCGAAAACACTGAAGCTTTCTTT; CDR3aa: CASSESSSSVENTEAFF
j_gene: TRBJ2-7; abundance: .; v_gene: TRBV5-6; d_gene: TRBD2; CDR3nt: TGTGCCAGCAGCTTTCGACTAGCGAGATACGAGCAGTACTTC; CDR3aa: CASSFRLARYEQYF
j_gene: TRBJ1-4; abundance: .; v_gene: TRBV2; d_gene: .; CDR3nt: TGTGCCAGCAGTTTAAAGACAGGATCTAATGAAAAACTGTTTTTT; CDR3aa: CASSLKTGSNEKLFF
j_gene: TRBJ2-3; abundance: .; v_gene: TRBV19; d_gene: TRBD2; CDR3nt: TGTGCCAGTAGTATAGATCGCCTTGCGGGAGCGACGGATACGCAGTATTTT; CDR3aa: CASSIDRLAGATDTQYF
j_gene: TRBJ2-3; abundance: .; v_gene: TRBV5-1; d_gene: .; CDR3nt: TGCGCCAGCAGCTTGGATATATACACAGATACGCAGTATTTT; CDR3aa: CASSLDIYTDTQYF
j_gene: TRBJ1-5; abundance: .; v_gene: TRBV19; d_gene: .; CDR3nt: TGTGCCAGTAGTATAGTGGGGTCGGGGCAGCCCCAGCATTTT; CDR3aa: CASSIVGSGQPQHF
j_gene: TRBJ1-1; abundance: .; v_gene: TRBV12-2; d_gene: .; CDR3nt: TGTGCAAGTCGCTTAGTCCGACAGGTGAACACTGAAGCTTTCTTT; CDR3aa: CASRLVRQVNTEAFF
j_gene: TRBJ2-7; abundance: .; v_gene: TRBV5-1; d_gene: TRBD1; CDR3nt: TGCGCCAGCAGCCTAGAGGGACAGGGGTACGAGCAGTACTTC; CDR3aa: CASSLEGQGYEQYF
j_gene: TRBJ2-1; abundance: .; v_gene: TRBV28; d_gene: .; CDR3nt: TGTGCCAGCAATCCTTCCCGGGATGAGCAGTTCTTC; CDR3aa: CASNPSRDEQFF
j_gene: TRBJ2-3; abundance: .; v_gene: TRBV9; d_gene: .; CDR3nt: TGTGCCAGCAGCGAATACGGAGGACAGCATCCAGATACGCAGTATTTT; CDR3aa: CASSEYGGQHPDTQYF
j_gene: TRBJ2-3; abundance: .; v_gene: TRBV2; d_gene: TRBD1; CDR3nt: TGTGCCAGCAGGTACAGGGGGTCAGATACGCAGTATTTT; CDR3aa: CASRYRGSDTQYF
j_gene: TRBJ1-1; abundance: .; v_gene: TRBV6-5; d_gene: .; CDR3nt: TGTGCCAGCAGTCGGCAGGGGAACACTGAAGCTTTCTTT; CDR3aa: CASSRQGNTEAFF
j_gene: TRBJ2-7; abundance: .; v_gene: TRBV13; d_gene: TRBD1; CDR3nt: TGTGCCAGCAGCATATCCGGGACAGGGAGTCACGAGCAGTACTTC; CDR3aa: CASSISGTGSHEQYF
j_gene: TRBJ2-3; abundance: .; v_gene: TRBV27; d_gene: TRBD1; CDR3nt: TGTGCCAGCAGTTTCGGTATACTTGGTTGGGACAGGGGTCCCGATACGCAGTATTTT; CDR3aa: CASSFGILGWDRGPDTQYF
j_gene: TRBJ2-7; abundance: .; v_gene: TRBV5-1; d_gene: .; CDR3nt: TGCGCCAGCAGCTGGGGACCCGAGATTGCCTACGAGCAGTACTTC; CDR3aa: CASSWGPEIAYEQYF
j_gene: TRBJ2-3; abundance: .; v_gene: TRBV13; d_gene: .; CDR3nt: TGTGCCAGCAGCTTAATCTCATTAACCGGCGGAGATACGCAGTATTTT; CDR3aa: CASSLISLTGGDTQYF
j_gene: TRBJ2-5; abundance: .; v_gene: TRBV18; d_gene: .; CDR3nt: TGTGCCAGCTCACTACAGGGTGGGGAGACCCAGTACTTC; CDR3aa: CASSLQGGETQYF
j_gene: TRBJ2-7; abundance: once; v_gene: TRBV29-1; d_gene: .; CDR3nt: TGCAGCGTTGGAAGAGGACCCTACGAGCAGTACTTC; CDR3aa: CSVGRGPYEQYF
j_gene: TRBJ2-7; abundance: .; v_gene: TRBV5-4; d_gene: TRBD1; CDR3nt: TGTGCCAGCAGCCCGGGGACAGGGAGGTACGAGCAGTACTTC; CDR3aa: CASSPGTGRYEQYF
j_gene: TRBJ2-3; abundance: .; v_gene: TRBV10-1; d_gene: TRBD1; CDR3nt: TGCGCCAGCAGTACAGGGGTGGGAAATACGCAGTATTTT; CDR3aa: CASSTGVGNTQYF
j_gene: TRBJ2-1; abundance: .; v_gene: TRBV5-1; d_gene: TRBD2; CDR3nt: TGCGCCAGCAGCTCAAACGTACTAGCGAAGTACAATGAGCAGTTCTTC; CDR3aa: CASSSNVLAKYNEQFF
j_gene: TRBJ2-7; abundance: .; v_gene: TRBV28; d_gene: TRBD1; CDR3nt: TGTGCCAGCAGTTTACAACAGGGGGCTCCGTACGAGCAGTACTTC; CDR3aa: CASSLQQGAPYEQYF
j_gene: TRBJ2-3; abundance: .; v_gene: TRBV4-2; d_gene: .; CDR3nt: TGTGCCAGCAGTCCAGGGGACACCGAGTATGGGCAGTATTTT; CDR3aa: CASSPGDTEYGQYF
j_gene: TRBJ2-5; abundance: .; v_gene: TRBV5-1; d_gene: TRBD1; CDR3nt: TGCGCCAGCAGCAACCGGGACAGGGGCCTCGTGAAGGAGACCCAGTACTTC; CDR3aa: CASSNRDRGLVKETQYF
j_gene: TRBJ2-3; abundance: .; v_gene: TRBV4-2; d_gene: .; CDR3nt: TGTGCCAGCAGCCAAGATGGTCCGTTTAACAGGGTTGGAGACACAGATACGCAGTATTTT; CDR3aa: CASSQDGPFNRVGDTDTQYF
j_gene: TRBJ2-5; abundance: .; v_gene: TRBV18; d_gene: .; CDR3nt: TGTGCCAGCTCACCGGGGGCGGGGACAGAAGAGACCCAGTACTTC; CDR3aa: CASSPGAGTEETQYF
j_gene: TRBJ1-5; abundance: .; v_gene: TRBV18; d_gene: .; CDR3nt: TGTGCCAGCTCACCAGAAGGGGCGTTTCAGCCCCAGCATTTT; CDR3aa: CASSPEGAFQPQHF
j_gene: TRBJ1-2; abundance: .; v_gene: TRBV28; d_gene: TRBD1; CDR3nt: TGTGCCAGCAGTTTACTGACACAGGGGGCGCCGGGCTACACCTTC; CDR3aa: CASSLLTQGAPGYTF
j_gene: TRBJ2-2; abundance: .; v_gene: TRBV5-1; d_gene: .; CDR3nt: TGCGCCAGCAGCTTGTATGGCACCGGGGAGCTGTTTTTT; CDR3aa: CASSLYGTGELFF
j_gene: TRBJ2-7; abundance: once; v_gene: TRBV29-1; d_gene: TRBD2; CDR3nt: TGCAGCGTCGCCGGACTAGCGGGAGATATAGGCGAGCAGTACTTC; CDR3aa: CSVAGLAGDIGEQYF
j_gene: TRBJ2-1; abundance: once; v_gene: TRBV2; d_gene: .; CDR3nt: TGTGCCAGCAGCGAGGACTTAAGCTCCTACAATGAGCAGTTCTTC; CDR3aa: CASSEDLSSYNEQFF
j_gene: TRBJ2-1; abundance: .; v_gene: TRBV5-4; d_gene: .; CDR3nt: TGTGCCAGCAGCCTGGACAATGAGCAGTTCTTC; CDR3aa: CASSLDNEQFF